This entry features one T cell receptor (beta chain) sequence. This record belongs to a study of shared clonotypes between healthy human individuals. In the study overall: Three men and two women, aged 18 to 49, were donors. Each donor's CD8 memory used one plate, CD8 naive two, each CD4 subset three.

Clones were read by immunoSEQ multiplex PCR, and TCRdb kept only the in-frame ones, dropping some. The sample contains approximately 2.5 million clones, approximately 93% of which appear only once. The source is a man aged 18 to 30 in good health. Some clones in this sample may be carry-over from other donors' samples. The sequencing sample was made of naive CD4+ T cells from PBMCs. Noted subset: CD45RA+ positively selected.

In nucleotides, the CDR3 is TGTGCTAGTGGCTTTGGGGCTAGTGAGAATGAGCAGTTCTTC. Its protein is CASGFGASENEQFF. This sequence joins TRBV12-5 and TRBJ2-1; a weak D match, TRBD1 (5 bases). Germline V gene sequence: CDR1 LGHNT, CDR2 FRNRAP. The V end was cut by 6 bases, the J end by 7 bases, with 16 bases between. The CDR3 is 14 amino acids. The full variable domain, in which reference TRBV12-5 and TRBJ2-1 provide the parts outside the CDR3, is DARVTQTPRHKVTEMGQEVTMRCQPILGHNTVFWYRQTMMQGLELLAYFRNRAPLDDSGMPKDRFSAEMPDATLATLKIQPSEPRDSAVYFCASGFGASENEQFFGPGTRLTVL.